A single sample gave rise to the 18 T cell receptor beta chains below, sequenced in a study of regulatory T cells. The primer mix had 52 TRBV and 13 TRBJ primers. The repertoire was sequenced with immunoSEQ multiplex PCR; TCRdb's copy has only in-frame clones and lacks some. The sample holds about 20,000 clones, approximately 93% seen once. What was sequenced was CD8+ T cells sorted from blood. The receptors stem from a child under 10 years old with CD3G deficiency.

This chain joins TRBV5-1 and TRBJ2-1; D remains unclear. Germline V gene sequence: CDR1 SGHRS, CDR2 YFSETQ. The CDR3 sequence is 11 residues long. Deletions cut 5 bases from V and 5 bases from J, with 5 bases between. CDR3 protein: CASSGNNEQFF. The CDR3 region has the DNA TGCGCCAGCAGTGGAAACAATGAGCAGTTCTTC.

This chain uses TRBV6-1 with TRBJ2-7; D is unresolved. V was pared by 11 bases and J by 1 base, with 12 bases between. In germline, CDR1 is MNHNS, CDR2 SASEGT. The CDR3 is made up of 12 amino acids. The CDR3 DNA reads TGTGCCTCATCCCACATGTCCTACGAGCAGTACTTC. Translating it yields CASSHMSYEQYF.

This chain uses TRBV7-8 with TRBJ2-5, with TRBD2 identical over 7 bases. Germline assignment: CDR1 SGHVS and CDR2 FQNEAQ. The length of the CDR3 is 15 residues. V shed 4 bases, J shed 7 bases, and the junction held 12 bases outside the gene matches. The CDR3 loop is CASSSLPQAGVTQYF. The CDR3 region has the DNA TGTGCCAGCAGCTCACTCCCACAGGCGGGAGTGACCCAGTACTTC.

The chain uses TRBV7-6 and TRBJ2-1, with D perhaps TRBD2 (6 bases). The CDR3 runs to 15 residues. V gave up 3 bases and J gave up 10 bases, with 19 bases separating them. Germline CDR1 reads SGHVS; CDR2 reads FNYEAQ. CDR3 in DNA: TGTGCCAGCAGCTTGACGGCGGGACCCGCGGGAGAGCAGTTCTTC. This sequence encodes CASSLTAGPAGEQFF. Together with reference TRBV7-6 and TRBJ2-1, the CDR3 gives the full variable domain: GAGVSQSPRYKVTKRGQDVALRCDPISGHVSLYWYRQALGQGPEFLTYFNYEAQQDKSGLPNDRFSAERPEGSISTLTIQRTEQRDSAMYRCASSLTAGPAGEQFFGPGTRLTVL.

The V gene is TRBV28, the J gene TRBJ2-1; TRBD2 aligns across 7 bases. CDR3 length equals 14 residues. The germline V gene has CDR1 MDHEN and CDR2 SYDVKM. Unmatched junction bases numbered 6, after V lost 6 bases and J lost 4 bases. The DNA for the CDR3 is TGTGCCAGCAGCCCGCTAGCGGAATACAATGAGCAGTTCTTC. This sequence encodes CASSPLAEYNEQFF. The entire variable domain, with the rest obtained from reference TRBV28 and TRBJ2-1, is as follows: DVKVTQSSRYLVKRTGEKVFLECVQDMDHENMFWYRQDPGLGLRLIYFSYDVKMKEKGDIPEGYSVSREKKERFSLILESASTNQTSMYLCASSPLAEYNEQFFGPGTRLTVL.

The chain uses TRBV28 and TRBJ1-5; D possibly corresponds to TRBD1 (5 bases). Germline V gene lookup returns CDR1 MDHEN and CDR2 SYDVKM. Trimming shortened V by 0 bases and J by 4 bases, and 10 bases separated the two germline ends. The CDR3 spans 15 residues. The CDR3 region is CASSLWTETNQPQHF. In DNA, the CDR3 is TGTGCCAGCAGTTTATGGACAGAGACTAATCAGCCCCAGCATTTT. The variable domain in full, completed from reference TRBV28 and TRBJ1-5, reads DVKVTQSSRYLVKRTGEKVFLECVQDMDHENMFWYRQDPGLGLRLIYFSYDVKMKEKGDIPEGYSVSREKKERFSLILESASTNQTSMYLCASSLWTETNQPQHFGDGTRLSIL.

This chain joins TRBV28 and TRBJ2-6, with D tentatively TRBD1 (6 bases). The V gene lost 5 bases and the J gene lost 1 base, with 18 bases spanning the gap. Germline V gene sequence: CDR1 MDHEN, CDR2 SYDVKM. There are 18 residues in the CDR3. CDR3 DNA sequence: TGTGCCAGCAGTCCCACCGGGACACCACTTTCTGGGGCCAACGTCCTGACTTTC. Amino acid sequence: CASSPTGTPLSGANVLTF.

J is TRBJ2-7 and V is TRBV28; 8 bases match TRBD1. Germline CDR1 MDHEN, CDR2 SYDVKM. Losses at the gene ends were 6 bases for V and 2 bases for J; bases not matched to a gene: 6. The CDR3 has 14 amino acids. The CDR3 region has the DNA TGTGCCAGCAGCCGACAGGGGATAACCTACGAGCAGTACTTC. This sequence encodes CASSRQGITYEQYF.

V gene TRBV28 combines with J gene TRBJ1-2, with unresolved D. Per the germline V gene, CDR1 is MDHEN and CDR2 is SYDVKM. This CDR3 spans 14 amino acids. Trimming removed 4 bases from V and 7 bases from J, with 16 bases in between. CDR3 loop: CASSSLFEGGGYTF. CDR3 DNA sequence: TGTGCCAGCAGTTCCCTCTTTGAGGGAGGTGGCTACACCTTC.

This sequence joins TRBV28 and TRBJ2-7; D perhaps matches TRBD1 (6 bases). The ends were cut back, 2 bases at V and 2 bases at J, with 13 bases in the middle. Looked up from germline, CDR1 is MDHEN and CDR2 is SYDVKM. This CDR3 is built from 15 residues. The CDR3 coding sequence is TGTGCCAGCAGTTTAAGACAGGAAACCCCCTACGAGCAGTACTTC. This translates into CASSLRQETPYEQYF.

The chain joins TRBV28 to TRBJ2-7; either TRBD1 or TRBD2 may fit D (5 bases each). The germline V gene has CDR1 MDHEN and CDR2 SYDVKM. The CDR3 length is 14 residues. The V and J ends lost 6 bases and 7 bases respectively, with 19 bases between them. Here the CDR3 DNA reads TGTGCCAGCAGCCCTCAACGGGGCCGGGAAGAGCAGTACTTC. Protein product: CASSPQRGREEQYF.

The rearrangement links TRBV18 to TRBJ2-3; D not certain. This CDR3 contains 15 residues. Looked up from germline, CDR1 is KGHSH and CDR2 is LQKENI. The V end was cut by 4 bases, the J end by 0 bases, with 11 bases between. Here the CDR3 reads CASSRVRTSTDTQYF. The CDR3 coding sequence is TGTGCCAGCTCACGAGTCCGAACTAGCACAGATACGCAGTATTTT.

CDR3 in DNA: TGCGCCAGCAGCAGAGGGACTAGCGGCCCCTACGAGCAGTACTTC. Protein sequence: CASSRGTSGPYEQYF. The chain employs TRBV5-1 and TRBJ2-7; 11 nucleotides line up with TRBD2. CDR1 and CDR2 (germline): SGHRS, YFSETQ. The CDR3 is 15 amino acids. Losses at the gene ends were 4 bases for V and 2 bases for J; bases not matched to a gene: 5.

This chain joins TRBV28 and TRBJ2-3, with TRBD2 identical over 9 bases. The germline CDR1 and CDR2 sequences are MDHEN and SYDVKM. This CDR3 contains 16 residues. V dropped 1 base and J dropped 4; count of bases not matched to a gene: 6. The CDR3 bases are TGTGCCAGCAGTTTATTCCCCCTAGCGGGACCAGATACGCAGTATTTT. This encodes CASSLFPLAGPDTQYF.

V gene TRBV28 combines with J gene TRBJ1-2, with a weak D call TRBD1 (5 bases). The CDR3 runs 15 residues. Germline lookup yields CDR1 MDHEN and CDR2 SYDVKM. V lost 7 bases and J lost 3, with 18 bases in between. CDR3 sequence (DNA): TGTGCCAGCACCTCAGGGACCGGGCGGTACTATGGCTACACCTTC. Protein sequence: CASTSGTGRYYGYTF.

The chain combines TRBV5-5 with TRBJ2-1; 9 bases match TRBD2. Germline CDR1 and CDR2: SGHKS and YYEKEE (reference sequence). J lost 6 bases, V lost 3 bases, and 19 bases had no gene match. The length of the CDR3 is 19 residues. The CDR3 sequence: CASSSSWGWREGRGNEQFF. CDR3 in DNA: TGTGCCAGCAGCTCCTCTTGGGGATGGCGGGAGGGCCGGGGCAATGAGCAGTTCTTC.

This clone was counted a few times. The genes are TRBV7-9 and TRBJ2-5; D gene unclear. The CDR3 contains 14 residues. Trimming shortened V by 0 bases and J by 1 base, and 6 bases separated the two germline ends. Germline V gives CDR1 SEHNR, CDR2 FQNEAQ (reference sequence). The DNA for the CDR3 is TGTGCCAGCAGCTTAGCGCCGTTCCAAGAGACCCAGTACTTC. It translates to CASSLAPFQETQYF. Using reference TRBV7-9 and TRBJ2-5 for the parts outside the CDR3, the full variable domain is DTGVSQNPRHKITKRGQNVTFRCDPISEHNRLYWYRQTLGQGPEFLTYFQNEAQLEKSRLLSDRFSAERPKGSFSTLEIQRTEQGDSAMYLCASSLAPFQETQYFGPGTRLLVL.

This chain connects TRBV28 to TRBJ1-5; 8 bases match TRBD1. CDR3 length: 15 residues. With V trimmed by 1 base and J by 4 bases, 3 bases remained unmatched. CDR1 is MDHEN and CDR2 is SYDVKM in the germline V gene. The CDR3 is CASSLYDRGNQPQHF. Here the CDR3 DNA reads TGTGCCAGCAGTTTATATGACAGGGGAAATCAGCCCCAGCATTTT. The entire variable domain, with the rest obtained from reference TRBV28 and TRBJ1-5, is as follows: DVKVTQSSRYLVKRTGEKVFLECVQDMDHENMFWYRQDPGLGLRLIYFSYDVKMKEKGDIPEGYSVSREKKERFSLILESASTNQTSMYLCASSLYDRGNQPQHFGDGTRLSIL.